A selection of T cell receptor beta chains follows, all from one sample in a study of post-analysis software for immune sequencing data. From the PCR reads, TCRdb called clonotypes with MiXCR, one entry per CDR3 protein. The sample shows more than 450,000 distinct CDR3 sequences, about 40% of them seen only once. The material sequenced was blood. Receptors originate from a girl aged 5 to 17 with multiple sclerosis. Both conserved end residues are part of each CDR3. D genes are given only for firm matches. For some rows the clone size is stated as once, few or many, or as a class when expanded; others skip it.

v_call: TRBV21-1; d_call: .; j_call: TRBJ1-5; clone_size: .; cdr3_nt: TGTGCCAGCAGCAAAGACCTCGCGAAGGAACCTAGCAACCAGCCCCAGCATTTT; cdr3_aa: CASSKDLAKEPSNQPQHF
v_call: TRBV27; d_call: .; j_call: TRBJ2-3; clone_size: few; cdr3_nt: TGTGCCAGCAGTTTCCGGGACTCTCTCCAGGGTACGCAGTATTTT; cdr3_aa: CASSFRDSLQGTQYF
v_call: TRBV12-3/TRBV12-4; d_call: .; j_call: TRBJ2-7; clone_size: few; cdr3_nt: TGTGCCAGCAGTTCAGGGAACTCCTACGAGCAGTACTTC; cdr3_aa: CASSSGNSYEQYF
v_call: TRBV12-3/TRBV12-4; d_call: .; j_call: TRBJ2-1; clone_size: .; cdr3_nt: TGTGCCAGCAGCTGGGGCGGGTATGAGCAGTTCTTC; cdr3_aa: CASSWGGYEQFF
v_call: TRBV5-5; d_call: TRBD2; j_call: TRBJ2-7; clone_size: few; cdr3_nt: TGTGCCAGCAGCTTAGCCCTAGCGGGAATCTACGAGCAGTACTTC; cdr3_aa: CASSLALAGIYEQYF
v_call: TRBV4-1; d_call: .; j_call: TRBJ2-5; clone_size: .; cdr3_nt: TGCGCCAGCAGCCAAGAAGGGGAGGCGACCCAGTACTTC; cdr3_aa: CASSQEGEATQYF
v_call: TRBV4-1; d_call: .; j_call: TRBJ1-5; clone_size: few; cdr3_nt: TGCGCCAGCAGCCAAGAACCCGGGGGCAATCAGCCCCAGCATTTT; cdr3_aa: CASSQEPGGNQPQHF
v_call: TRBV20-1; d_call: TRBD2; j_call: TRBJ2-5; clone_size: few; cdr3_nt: TGCAGTGCGTCGCGGGGGGAGGAGACCCAGTACTTC; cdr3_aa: CSASRGEETQYF
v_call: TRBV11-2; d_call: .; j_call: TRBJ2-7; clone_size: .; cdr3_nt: TGTGCCAGCAGCTTACTTTTTTCGGGAGCCTACTCCTACGAGCAGTACTTC; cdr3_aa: CASSLLFSGAYSYEQYF
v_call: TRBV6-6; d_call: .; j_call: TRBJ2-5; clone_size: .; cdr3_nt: TGTGCCAGCAGCAGCGCCGGGGCGCAGACCCAGTACTTC; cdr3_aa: CASSSAGAQTQYF
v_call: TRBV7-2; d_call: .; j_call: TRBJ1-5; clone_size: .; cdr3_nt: TGTGCCAGCAGCTTAGGTTGGACGGACAATCAGCCCCAGCATTTT; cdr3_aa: CASSLGWTDNQPQHF
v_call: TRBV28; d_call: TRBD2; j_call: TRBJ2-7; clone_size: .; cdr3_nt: TGTGCCAGCAGTTCACTAGCGGGAGGGCCTAGCTCCTACGAGCAGTACTTC; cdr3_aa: CASSSLAGGPSSYEQYF
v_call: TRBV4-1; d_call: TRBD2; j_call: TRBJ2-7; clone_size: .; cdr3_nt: TGCGCCAGCAGCCCTAAACCGGGACTAGTCTCCTACGAGCAGTACTTC; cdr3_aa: CASSPKPGLVSYEQYF
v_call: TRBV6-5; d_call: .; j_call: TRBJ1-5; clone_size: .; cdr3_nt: TGTGCCAGCAGTTCCACGAGAGGCGTCTCTCCATATAGCAATCAGCCCCAGCATTTT; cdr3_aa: CASSSTRGVSPYSNQPQHF
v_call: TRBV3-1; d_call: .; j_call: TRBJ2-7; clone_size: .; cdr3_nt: TGTGCCAGCAGCCAAGATCTGGTAAACAGGGCCTACGAGCAGTACTTC; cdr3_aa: CASSQDLVNRAYEQYF
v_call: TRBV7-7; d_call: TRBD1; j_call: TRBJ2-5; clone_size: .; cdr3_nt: TGTGCCAGCAGCTTAAGGACAGGCGGTGGGGATGAGCAGTACTTC; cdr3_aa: CASSLRTGGGDEQYF
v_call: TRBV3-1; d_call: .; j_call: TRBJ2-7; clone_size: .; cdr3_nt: TGTGCCAGCAGCCAAGCAGGGGAATTCGACGAGCAGTACTTC; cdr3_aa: CASSQAGEFDEQYF
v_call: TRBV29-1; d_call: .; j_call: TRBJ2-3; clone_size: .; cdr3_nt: TGCAGCACCCGGACAAGCATAAGCACAGATACGCAGTATTTT; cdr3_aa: CSTRTSISTDTQYF
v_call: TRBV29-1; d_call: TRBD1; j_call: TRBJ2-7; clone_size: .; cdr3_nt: TGCAGCGCCACTGGCTACAGGGGACCCTACGAGCAGTACTTC; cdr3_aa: CSATGYRGPYEQYF
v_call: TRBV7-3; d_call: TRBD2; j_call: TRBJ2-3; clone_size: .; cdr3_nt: TGTGCCAGCAGCTCCGCGGGCGGGGGGGCGATGGATACGCAGTATTTT; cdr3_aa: CASSSAGGGAMDTQYF
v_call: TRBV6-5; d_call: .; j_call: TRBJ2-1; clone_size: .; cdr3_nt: TGTGCCAGCAGTGGAGTGAGCTCCTACAATGAGCAGTTCTTC; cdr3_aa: CASSGVSSYNEQFF
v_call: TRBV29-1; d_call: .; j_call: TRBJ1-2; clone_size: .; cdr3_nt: TGCAGCGTTGATCGGGGGAACTATGGCTACACCTTC; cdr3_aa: CSVDRGNYGYTF
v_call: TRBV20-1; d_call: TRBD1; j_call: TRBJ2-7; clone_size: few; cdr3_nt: TGCAGTGCTAGCGCCGGGACAGGGACTTGGGAGCAGTACTTC; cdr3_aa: CSASAGTGTWEQYF
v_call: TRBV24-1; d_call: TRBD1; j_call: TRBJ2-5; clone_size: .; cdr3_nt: TGTGCCACCAGTGACCCTATGGACAGGGGGGAGACCCAGTACTTC; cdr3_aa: CATSDPMDRGETQYF
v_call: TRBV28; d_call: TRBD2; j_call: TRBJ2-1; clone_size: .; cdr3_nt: TGTGCCAGCAGTAAACCCACCGGACTAGCTGTCTCCTACAATGAGCAGTTCTTC; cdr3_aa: CASSKPTGLAVSYNEQFF
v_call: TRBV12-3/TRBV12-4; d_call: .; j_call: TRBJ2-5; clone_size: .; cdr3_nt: TGTGCCAGCAGTTCCAGGGTGGCCCAAGAGACCCAGTACTTC; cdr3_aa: CASSSRVAQETQYF
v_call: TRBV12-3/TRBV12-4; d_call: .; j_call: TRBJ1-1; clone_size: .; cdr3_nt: TGTGCCAGCAGTTTCCGTGCGGGGGGCGAGTCGAACACTGAAGCTTTCTTT; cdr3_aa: CASSFRAGGESNTEAFF
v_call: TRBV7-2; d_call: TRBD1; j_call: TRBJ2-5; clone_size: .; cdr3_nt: TGTGCCAGCAGCTCGAGACAGGGGGCTTGGGAGACCCAGTACTTC; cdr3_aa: CASSSRQGAWETQYF
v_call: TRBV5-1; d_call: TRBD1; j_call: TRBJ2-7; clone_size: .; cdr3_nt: TGCGCCAGCAGCTTGGCCGGCAGGGGGACAGGCGAGCAGTACTTC; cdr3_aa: CASSLAGRGTGEQYF
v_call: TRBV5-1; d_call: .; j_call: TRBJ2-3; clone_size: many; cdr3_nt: TGCGCCAGCAGCTTGGGGGCTAGCTTTAGCACAGATACGCAGTATTTT; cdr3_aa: CASSLGASFSTDTQYF
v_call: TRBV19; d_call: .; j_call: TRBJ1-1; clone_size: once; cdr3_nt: TGTGCCAGTAGCACGGCCGGGAACACTGAAGCTTTCTTT; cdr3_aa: CASSTAGNTEAFF
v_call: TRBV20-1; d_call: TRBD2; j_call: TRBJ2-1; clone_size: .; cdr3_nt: TGCAGTGGGGCCAGCGGGGGGAGGAATGAGCAGTTCTTC; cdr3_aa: CSGASGGRNEQFF
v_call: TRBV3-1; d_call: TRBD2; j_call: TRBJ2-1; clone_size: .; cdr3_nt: TGTGCCAGCAGTGGGACTAGCGGGAGTGTGGACTACAATGAGCAGTTCTTC; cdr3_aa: CASSGTSGSVDYNEQFF
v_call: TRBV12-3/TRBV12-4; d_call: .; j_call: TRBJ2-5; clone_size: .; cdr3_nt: TGTGCCAGCAGTTTAGGGCAGTTTGGAGAGACCCAGTACTTC; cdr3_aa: CASSLGQFGETQYF
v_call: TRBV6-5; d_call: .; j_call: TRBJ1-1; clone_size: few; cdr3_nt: TGTGCCAGCAGTTACGGCGAGAATTCTGAAGCTTTCTTT; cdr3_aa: CASSYGENSEAFF
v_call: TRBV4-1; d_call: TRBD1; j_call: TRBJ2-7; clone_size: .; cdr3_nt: TGCGCCAGCAGCCAAGTCCTTATCCGACAGGGGGCGGGCTACGAGCAGTACTTC; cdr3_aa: CASSQVLIRQGAGYEQYF
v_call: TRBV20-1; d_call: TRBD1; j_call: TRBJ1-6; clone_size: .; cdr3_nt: TGCAGTGCTAGCCCCGGGACAGGAACTTCACCCCTCCACTTT; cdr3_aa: CSASPGTGTSPLHF
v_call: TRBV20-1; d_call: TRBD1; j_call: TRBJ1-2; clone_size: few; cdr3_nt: TGCAGTGCTAGGCCCAGGGGGCGCGGGGAGGGGTATGGCTACACCTTC; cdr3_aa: CSARPRGRGEGYGYTF
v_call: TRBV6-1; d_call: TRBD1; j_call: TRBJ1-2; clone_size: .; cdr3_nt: TGTGCCAGCAGTGCTACAGGGGTCTATGGCTACACCTTC; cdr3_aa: CASSATGVYGYTF
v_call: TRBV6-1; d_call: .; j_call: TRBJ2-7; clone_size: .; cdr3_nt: TGTGCCAGCAGACACGGTAACTCCTACGAGCAGTACTTC; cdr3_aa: CASRHGNSYEQYF
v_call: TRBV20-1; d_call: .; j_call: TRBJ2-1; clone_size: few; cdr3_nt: TGCAGTGCTAGAGATTATCAGGCAGGACTCTCCCCGTTTGATGAGCAGTTCTTC; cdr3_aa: CSARDYQAGLSPFDEQFF
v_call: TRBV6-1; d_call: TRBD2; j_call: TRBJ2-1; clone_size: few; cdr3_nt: TGTGCCAGTCGCGGCGGGAGGGCCTTGAATGAGCAGTTCTTC; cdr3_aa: CASRGGRALNEQFF
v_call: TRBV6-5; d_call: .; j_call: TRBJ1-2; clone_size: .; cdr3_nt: TGTGCCAGCAGTTACTCGTCGGGGAGCAATGGCTACACCTTC; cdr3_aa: CASSYSSGSNGYTF
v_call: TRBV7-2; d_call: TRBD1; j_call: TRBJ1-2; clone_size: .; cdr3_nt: TGTGCCAGCAGCGATCCCAACAGGGGAGGAGGATATGGCTACACCTTC; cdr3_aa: CASSDPNRGGGYGYTF
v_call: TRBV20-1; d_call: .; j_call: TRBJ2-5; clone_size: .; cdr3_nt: TGCAGTGCCAGGATGGCCGGTTCCCCTGTGGAGACCCAGTACTTC; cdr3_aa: CSARMAGSPVETQYF
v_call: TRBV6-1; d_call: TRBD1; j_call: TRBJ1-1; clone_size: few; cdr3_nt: TGTGCCAGCAGTTCGACAGGGGAGAGCACTGAAGCTTTCTTT; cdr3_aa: CASSSTGESTEAFF
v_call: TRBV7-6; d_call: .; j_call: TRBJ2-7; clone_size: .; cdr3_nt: TGTGCCAGCAGCTTAGCAGATGGACCCGAGCAGTACTTC; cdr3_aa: CASSLADGPEQYF
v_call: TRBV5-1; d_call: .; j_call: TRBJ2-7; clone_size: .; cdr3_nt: TGCGCCAGCAGCCCCATGGCCCTCTCCTACGAGCAGTACTTC; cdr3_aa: CASSPMALSYEQYF
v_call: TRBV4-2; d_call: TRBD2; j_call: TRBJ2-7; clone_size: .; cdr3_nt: TGTGCCAGCAGCCAAGCTAGGGAGGGACGGCGACCACTTCCACGCGAGCAGTACTTC; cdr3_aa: CASSQAREGRRPLPREQYF
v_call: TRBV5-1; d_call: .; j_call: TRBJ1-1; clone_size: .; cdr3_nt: TGCGCCAGCAGCCCAATAATTTTAAACACTGAAGCTTTCTTT; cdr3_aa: CASSPIILNTEAFF
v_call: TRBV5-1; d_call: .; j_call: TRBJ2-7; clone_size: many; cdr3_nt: TGCGCCAGCAGCTACGGGACGGGACCTTCCTACGAGCAGTACTTC; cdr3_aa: CASSYGTGPSYEQYF